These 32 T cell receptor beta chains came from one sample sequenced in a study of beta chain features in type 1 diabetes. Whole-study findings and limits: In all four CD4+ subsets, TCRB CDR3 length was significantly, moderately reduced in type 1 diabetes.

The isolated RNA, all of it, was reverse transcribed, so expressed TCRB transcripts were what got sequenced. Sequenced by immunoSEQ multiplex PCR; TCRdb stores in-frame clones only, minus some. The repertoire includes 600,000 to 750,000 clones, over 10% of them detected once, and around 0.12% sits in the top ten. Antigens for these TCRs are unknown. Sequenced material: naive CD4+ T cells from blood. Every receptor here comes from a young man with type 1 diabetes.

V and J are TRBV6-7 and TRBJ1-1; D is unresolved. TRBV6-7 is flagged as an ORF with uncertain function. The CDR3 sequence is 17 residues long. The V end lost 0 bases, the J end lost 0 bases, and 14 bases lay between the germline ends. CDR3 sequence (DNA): TGTGCCAGCAGTTACTCGGTGGGAAGAAGCATGAACACTGAAGCTTTCTTT. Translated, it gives CASSYSVGRSMNTEAFF.

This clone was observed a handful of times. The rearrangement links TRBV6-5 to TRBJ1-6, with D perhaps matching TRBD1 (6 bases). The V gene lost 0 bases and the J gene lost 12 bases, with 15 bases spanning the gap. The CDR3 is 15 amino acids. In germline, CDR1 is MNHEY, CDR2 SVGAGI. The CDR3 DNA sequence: TGTGCCAGCAGTTACTCCGGCAGGGGAGGAAGACCCCTCCACTTT. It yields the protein CASSYSGRGGRPLHF.

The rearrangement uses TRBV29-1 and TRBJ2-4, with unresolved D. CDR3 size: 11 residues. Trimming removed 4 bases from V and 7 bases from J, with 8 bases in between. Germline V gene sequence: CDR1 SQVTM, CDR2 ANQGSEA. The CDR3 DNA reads TGCAGCGTTGCTACTCTGAACATTCAGTACTTC. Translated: CSVATLNIQYF.

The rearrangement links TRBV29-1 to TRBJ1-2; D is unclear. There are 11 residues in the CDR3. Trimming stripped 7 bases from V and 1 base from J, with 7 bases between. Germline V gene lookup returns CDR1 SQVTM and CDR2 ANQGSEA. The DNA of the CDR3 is TGCAGCGGATTCAGTAACTATGGCTACACCTTC. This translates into CSGFSNYGYTF.

The CDR3 protein is CASSAGRGPYEQYF. Here the CDR3 DNA reads TGTGCCAGCAGCGCGGGACGGGGACCCTACGAGCAGTACTTC. This chain uses TRBV7-2 with TRBJ2-7, with D possibly matching TRBD2 (6 bases). The CDR3 totals 14 residues. Germline V gene data show CDR1 as SGHTA and CDR2 as FQGNSA. With 5 bases removed from V and 2 bases from J, the gap between germline ends came to 13 bases.

CDR3 DNA: TGTGCCAGCGGAAACCACGGGACACAGACTGAAGCTTTCTTT. Translating gives CASGNHGTQTEAFF. V and J are TRBV9 and TRBJ1-1; TRBD1 might be the D (6 bases). Trimming pared 7 bases from V and 5 bases from J, leaving 18 bases between. This CDR3 has 14 residues. CDR1 and CDR2 (germline): SGDLS, YYNGEE.

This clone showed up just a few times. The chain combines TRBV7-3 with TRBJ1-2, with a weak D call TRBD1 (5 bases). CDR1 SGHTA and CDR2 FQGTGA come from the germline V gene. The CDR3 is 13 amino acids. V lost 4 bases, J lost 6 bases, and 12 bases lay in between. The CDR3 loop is CASSSGEGHGYTF. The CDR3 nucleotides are TGTGCCAGCAGCTCCGGCGAGGGGCATGGCTACACCTTC.

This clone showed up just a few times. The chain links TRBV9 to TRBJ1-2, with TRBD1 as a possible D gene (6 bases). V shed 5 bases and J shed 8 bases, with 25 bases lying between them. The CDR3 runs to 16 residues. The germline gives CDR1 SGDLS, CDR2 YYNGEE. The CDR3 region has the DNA TGTGCCAGCAGTGGCCTCACCCGGGGGGCATTGAGCGGCTACACCTTC. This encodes CASSGLTRGALSGYTF.

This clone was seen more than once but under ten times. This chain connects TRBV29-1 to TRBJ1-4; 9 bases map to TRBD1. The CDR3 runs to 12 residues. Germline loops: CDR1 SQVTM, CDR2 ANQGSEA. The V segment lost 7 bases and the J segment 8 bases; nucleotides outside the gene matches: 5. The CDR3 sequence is CSADRGGEKLFF. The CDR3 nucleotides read TGCAGCGCAGACAGGGGGGGCGAAAAACTGTTTTTT.

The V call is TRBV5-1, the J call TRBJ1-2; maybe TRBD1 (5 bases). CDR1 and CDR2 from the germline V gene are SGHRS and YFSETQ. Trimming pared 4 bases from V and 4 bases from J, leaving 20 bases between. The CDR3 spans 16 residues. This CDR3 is CASSMNGAAGIYGYTF. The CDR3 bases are TGCGCCAGCAGCATGAATGGTGCGGCAGGGATCTATGGCTACACCTTC.

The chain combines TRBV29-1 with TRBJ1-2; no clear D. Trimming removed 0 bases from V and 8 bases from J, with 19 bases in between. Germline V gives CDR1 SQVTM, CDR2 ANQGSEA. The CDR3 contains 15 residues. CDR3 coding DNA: TGCAGCGTTGAAGAACGGTGGATTCCCTTTAACGGCTACACCTTC. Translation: CSVEERWIPFNGYTF.

The DNA of the CDR3 is TGTGCCAGCAGCTTCGGACAGCTCAAAGAGACCCAGTACTTC. Translating it yields CASSFGQLKETQYF. This sequence joins TRBV7-2 and TRBJ2-5; tentative D call: TRBD1 (6 bases). With 3 bases removed from V and 3 bases from J, the gap between germline ends came to 11 bases. Per germline, CDR1 SGHTA and CDR2 FQGNSA. The CDR3 consists of 14 residues. The complete variable domain, with remaining parts taken from reference TRBV7-2 and TRBJ2-5, reads GAGVSQSPSNKVTEKGKDVELRCDPISGHTALYWYRQSLGQGLEFLIYFQGNSAPDKSGLPSDRFSAERTGGSVSTLTIQRTQQEDSAVYLCASSFGQLKETQYFGPGTRLLVL.

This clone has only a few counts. In nucleotides, the CDR3 is TGTGCCAGCAGTGCAGAGGCAGGGGCGGCCGGGGAGCTGTTTTTT. It specifies CASSAEAGAAGELFF. V and J are TRBV2 and TRBJ2-2; perhaps TRBD1 as D (6 bases). The CDR3 is made up of 15 amino acids. The V end was cut by 4 bases, the J end by 6 bases, with 15 bases between. The germline V gene has CDR1 SNHLY and CDR2 FYNNEI. Supplemented by reference TRBV2 and TRBJ2-2, the full variable domain reads EPEVTQTPSHQVTQMGQEVILRCVPISNHLYFYWYRQILGQKVEFLVSFYNNEISEKSEIFDDQFSVERPDGSNFTLKIRSTKLEDSAMYFCASSAEAGAAGELFFGEGSRLTVL.

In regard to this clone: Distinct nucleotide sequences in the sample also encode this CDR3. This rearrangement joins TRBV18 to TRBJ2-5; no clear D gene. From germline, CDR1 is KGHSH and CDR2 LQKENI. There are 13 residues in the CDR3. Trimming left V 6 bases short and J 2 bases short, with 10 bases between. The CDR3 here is CASSPGVQETQYF. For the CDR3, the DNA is TGTGCCAGCTCCCCAGGTGTACAAGAGACCCAGTACTTC.

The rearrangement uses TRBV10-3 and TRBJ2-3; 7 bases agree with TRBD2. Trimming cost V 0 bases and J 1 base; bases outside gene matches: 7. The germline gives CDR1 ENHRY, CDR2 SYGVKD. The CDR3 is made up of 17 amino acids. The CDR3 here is CAISESGRAGGTDTQYF. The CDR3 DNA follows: TGTGCCATCAGTGAGTCCGGCAGGGCGGGGGGCACAGATACGCAGTATTTT.

CDR3 DNA: TGTGCCAGCAGCGGGCCGGAAAATTCACCCCTCCACTTT. It is translated as CASSGPENSPLHF. The rearrangement links TRBV7-9 to TRBJ1-6; D is undetermined. Per germline, CDR1 SEHNR and CDR2 FQNEAQ (reference sequence). Between the trimmed V and J ends, which lost 5 bases and 7 bases, there was a span of 9 bases. This CDR3 is built from 13 residues. The full variable domain, its missing parts supplied by reference TRBV7-9 and TRBJ1-6, is DTGVSQNPRHKITKRGQNVTFRCDPISEHNRLYWYRQTLGQGPEFLTYFQNEAQLEKSRLLSDRFSAERPKGSFSTLEIQRTEQGDSAMYLCASSGPENSPLHFGNGTRLTVT.

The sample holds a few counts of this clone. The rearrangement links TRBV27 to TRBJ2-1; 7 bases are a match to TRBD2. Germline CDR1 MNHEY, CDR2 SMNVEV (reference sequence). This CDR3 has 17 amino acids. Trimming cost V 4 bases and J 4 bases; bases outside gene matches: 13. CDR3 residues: CASSSGLGSRSYNEQFF. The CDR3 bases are TGTGCCAGCAGTTCAGGACTAGGATCACGGTCATACAATGAGCAGTTCTTC.

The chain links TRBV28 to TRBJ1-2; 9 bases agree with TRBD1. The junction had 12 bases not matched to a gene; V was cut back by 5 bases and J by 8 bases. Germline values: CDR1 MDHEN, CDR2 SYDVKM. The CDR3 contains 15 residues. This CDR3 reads CASSELTGGVEGYTF. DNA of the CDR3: TGTGCCAGCAGTGAACTGACAGGGGGAGTAGAAGGCTACACCTTC.

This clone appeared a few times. DNA for the CDR3: TGTGCCAGCAGCCCCGGGACTCCTAACTATGGCTACACCTTC. Its translation: CASSPGTPNYGYTF. This chain links TRBV2 with TRBJ1-2; maybe TRBD1 (5 bases). Germline V gene sequence: CDR1 SNHLY, CDR2 FYNNEI. The CDR3 spans 14 residues. Trimming left V 6 bases short and J 0 bases short, with 11 bases between.

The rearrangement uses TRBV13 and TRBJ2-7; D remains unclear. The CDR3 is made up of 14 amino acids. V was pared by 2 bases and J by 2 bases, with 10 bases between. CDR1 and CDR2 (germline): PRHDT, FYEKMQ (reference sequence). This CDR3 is CASSLWTRPYEQYF. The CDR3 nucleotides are TGTGCCAGCAGCTTATGGACGCGACCCTACGAGCAGTACTTC.

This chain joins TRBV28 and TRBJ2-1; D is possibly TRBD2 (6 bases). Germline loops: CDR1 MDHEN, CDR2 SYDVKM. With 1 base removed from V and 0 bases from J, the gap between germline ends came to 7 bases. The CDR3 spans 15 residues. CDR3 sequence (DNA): TGTGCCAGCAGTTTATTGGGGGGCTCCTACAATGAGCAGTTCTTC. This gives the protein CASSLLGGSYNEQFF. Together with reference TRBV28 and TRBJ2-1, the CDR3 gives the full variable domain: DVKVTQSSRYLVKRTGEKVFLECVQDMDHENMFWYRQDPGLGLRLIYFSYDVKMKEKGDIPEGYSVSREKKERFSLILESASTNQTSMYLCASSLLGGSYNEQFFGPGTRLTVL.

CDR3 loop: CASRLGAGTEAFF. In DNA, the CDR3 is TGTGCCAGCAGGCTCGGGGCTGGCACTGAAGCTTTCTTT. The chain uses TRBV7-2 and TRBJ1-1; D is perhaps TRBD1 (5 bases). The germline V gene has CDR1 SGHTA and CDR2 FQGNSA. The CDR3 totals 13 residues. V lost 6 bases and J lost 4, with 12 bases in between.

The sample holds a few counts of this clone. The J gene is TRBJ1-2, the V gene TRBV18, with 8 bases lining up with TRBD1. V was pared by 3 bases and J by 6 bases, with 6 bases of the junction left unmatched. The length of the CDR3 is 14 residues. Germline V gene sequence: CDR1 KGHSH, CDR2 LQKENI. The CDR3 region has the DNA TGTGCCAGCTCACCGCAGACAGGGGCTGATGGCTACACCTTC. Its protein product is CASSPQTGADGYTF.

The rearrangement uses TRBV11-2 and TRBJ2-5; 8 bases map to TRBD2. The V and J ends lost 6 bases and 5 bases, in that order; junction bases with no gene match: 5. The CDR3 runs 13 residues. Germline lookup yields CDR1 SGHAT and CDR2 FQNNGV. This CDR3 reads CASSPGGRETQYF. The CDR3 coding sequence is TGTGCCAGCAGTCCGGGGGGGCGGGAGACCCAGTACTTC.

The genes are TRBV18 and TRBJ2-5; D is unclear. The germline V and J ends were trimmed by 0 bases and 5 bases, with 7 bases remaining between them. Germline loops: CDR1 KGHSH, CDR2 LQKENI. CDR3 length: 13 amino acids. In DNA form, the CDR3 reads TGTGCCAGCTCACCACCGGGATGGGAGACCCAGTACTTC. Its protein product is CASSPPGWETQYF.

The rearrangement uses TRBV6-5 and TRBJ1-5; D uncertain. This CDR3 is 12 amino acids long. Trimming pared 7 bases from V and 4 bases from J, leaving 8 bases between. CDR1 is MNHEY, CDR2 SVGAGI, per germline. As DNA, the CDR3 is TGTGCCAGCATCCAGGCTAATCAGCCCCAGCATTTT. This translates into CASIQANQPQHF.

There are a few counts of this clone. CDR3 nucleotides: TGTGCCAGCAGTGTACAGGGCGCGAACACTGAAGCTTTCTTT. Protein: CASSVQGANTEAFF. The chain links TRBV2 to TRBJ1-1, with D perhaps matching TRBD1 (6 bases). The CDR3 totals 14 residues. CDR1 is SNHLY and CDR2 is FYNNEI in the germline V gene. Trimming removed 4 bases from V and 1 base from J, with 10 bases in between.

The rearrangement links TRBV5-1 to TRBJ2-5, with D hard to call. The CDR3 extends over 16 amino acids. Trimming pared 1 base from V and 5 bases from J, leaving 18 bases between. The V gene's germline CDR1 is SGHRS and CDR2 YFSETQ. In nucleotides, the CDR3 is TGCGCCAGCAGCTTGTCAGGCTCACCCGTGCGGGAGACCCAGTACTTC. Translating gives CASSLSGSPVRETQYF.

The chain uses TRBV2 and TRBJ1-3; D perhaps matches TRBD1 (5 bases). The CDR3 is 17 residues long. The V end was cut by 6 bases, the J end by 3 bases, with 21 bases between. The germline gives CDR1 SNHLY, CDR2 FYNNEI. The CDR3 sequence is CASRRDGSVLDGNTIYF. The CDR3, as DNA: TGTGCCAGCAGGAGGGACGGGTCGGTATTAGATGGAAACACCATATATTTT.

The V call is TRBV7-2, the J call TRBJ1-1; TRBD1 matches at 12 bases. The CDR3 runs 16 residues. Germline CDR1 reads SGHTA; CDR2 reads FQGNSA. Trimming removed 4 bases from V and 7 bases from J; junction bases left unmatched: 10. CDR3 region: CASSWSGTGGAGEAFF. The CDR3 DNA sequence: TGTGCCAGCAGCTGGTCCGGGACAGGGGGCGCAGGTGAAGCTTTCTTT.

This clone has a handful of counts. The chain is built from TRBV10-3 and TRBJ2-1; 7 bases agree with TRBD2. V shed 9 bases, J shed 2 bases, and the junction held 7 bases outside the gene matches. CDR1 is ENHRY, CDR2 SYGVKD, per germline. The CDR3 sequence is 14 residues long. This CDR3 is CAIGEGPPYNEQFF. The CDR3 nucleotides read TGTGCCATAGGGGAGGGACCCCCCTACAATGAGCAGTTCTTC.

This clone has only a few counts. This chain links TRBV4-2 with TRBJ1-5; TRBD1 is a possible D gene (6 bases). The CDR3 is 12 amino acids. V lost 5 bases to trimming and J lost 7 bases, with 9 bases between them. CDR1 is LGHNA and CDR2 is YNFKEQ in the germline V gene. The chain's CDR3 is CASSFGGQPQHF. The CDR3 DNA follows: TGTGCCAGCAGCTTTGGGGGCCAGCCCCAGCATTTT.